A single sample is the source of the 16 T cell receptor beta chains below, sequenced in a study of T-cell reconstitution after alpha-beta-depleted transplantation in children. The TCRbeta library incorporated unique molecular identifiers. One entry per CDR3 protein results from TCRdb running MiXCR on the PCR reads. The top ten hold about a third of the sample, which has around 580,000 distinct CDR3 sequences, 25% to 30% seen once. This sample comprised PBMCs, obtained before TCRalphabeta/CD19-depleted stem cell transplant. These receptors originate from a boy younger than two with Wiskott-Aldrich syndrome, due to receive a stem cell transplant.

This clonotype has a handful of counts. This rearrangement joins TRBV29-1 to TRBJ1-1; tentatively, D is TRBD1 (6 bases). V was cut by 6 bases and J by 0 bases, with 14 bases left in between. This CDR3 contains 14 residues. Germline V gene data show CDR1 as SQVTM and CDR2 as ANQGSEA. DNA of the CDR3: TGCAGCGTGTCGACTTGGACAGTGAACACTGAAGCTTTCTTT. Translation gives CSVSTWTVNTEAFF.

The rearrangement links TRBV11-3 to TRBJ2-1; maybe TRBD2 (5 bases). Trimming removed 1 base at V and 6 bases at J, with 10 bases between. Looked up from germline, CDR1 is SGHNT and CDR2 is YENEEA. The CDR3 is made up of 14 amino acids. The CDR3 DNA follows: TGTGCCAGCAGCTTAGTACGGGGATCCAATGAGCAGTTCTTC. Its protein is CASSLVRGSNEQFF.

J is TRBJ2-5 and V is TRBV29-1, with 7 bases matching TRBD1. The V segment lost 7 bases and the J segment 5 bases; nucleotides outside the gene matches: 7. Germline V gene lookup returns CDR1 SQVTM and CDR2 ANQGSEA. The CDR3 sequence is 12 residues long. The CDR3 spells CSATTGWETQYF. The CDR3 DNA is TGCAGCGCTACGACAGGGTGGGAGACCCAGTACTTC. Variable domain in full (rest from reference TRBV29-1 and TRBJ2-5): SAVISQKPSRDICQRGTSLTIQCQVDSQVTMMFWYRQQPGQSLTLIATANQGSEATYESGFVIDKFPISRPNLTFSTLTVSNMSPEDSSIYLCSATTGWETQYFGPGTRLLVL.

There are a few counts of this clonotype. The chain is built from TRBV20-1 and TRBJ2-5; 15 bases agree with TRBD2. Germline V CDR1 and CDR2: DFQATT, SNEGSKA (reference sequence). The CDR3 has 19 amino acids. J gave up 2 bases and V 0 bases, and 10 bases lay outside the gene matches. CDR3 in amino acids: CSARDQGLAGGRRQETQYF. CDR3 coding DNA: TGCAGTGCTAGAGATCAGGGACTAGCGGGAGGAAGGAGGCAAGAGACCCAGTACTTC.

This sequence joins TRBV21-1 and TRBJ2-3; the D call of TRBD2 is as the table states it, not checked on the DNA. TRBV21-1 is listed as a pseudogene. The CDR3 length is 12 residues. CDR3: CARQGPTDTQYF. The CDR3 nucleotides are TGTGCCAGACAGGGGCCCACAGATACGCAGTATTTT.

This clonotype has a single count. The chain recombines TRBV15 with TRBJ1-2, with D possibly matching TRBD1 (5 bases). This CDR3 is built from 12 residues. CDR1 is LNHNV, CDR2 YYDKDF, per germline (reference sequence). The germline V and J ends were trimmed by 1 base and 6 bases, with 6 bases remaining between them. The CDR3 DNA sequence: TGTGCCACCAGCAGAGTCAGGGATGGCTACACCTTC. This gives the protein CATSRVRDGYTF.

The CDR3 loop is CASSPVGPDAKNIQYF. The CDR3 coding sequence is TGTGCCAGCAGCCCTGTGGGGCCCGACGCCAAAAACATTCAGTACTTC. The chain links TRBV7-9 to TRBJ2-4; tentatively, D is TRBD1 (5 bases). Trimming removed 5 bases at V and 1 base at J, with 15 bases between. This CDR3 contains 16 residues. Germline V gives CDR1 SEHNR, CDR2 FQNEAQ (reference sequence).

There are a few counts of this clonotype. The rearrangement uses TRBV5-1 and TRBJ2-7; TRBD1 agrees at 8 bases. Germline V gene lookup returns CDR1 SGHRS and CDR2 YFSETQ. Losses at the gene ends were 4 bases for V and 6 bases for J; bases not matched to a gene: 6. There are 13 residues in the CDR3. CDR3 loop: CASSPTGVGEQYF. The CDR3 nucleotides read TGCGCCAGCAGCCCGACAGGGGTAGGCGAGCAGTACTTC.

V usage is TRBV21-1 and J usage is TRBJ2-1; the listed D gene, TRBD2, was not tested against the DNA. TRBV21-1 is a pseudogene segment. The CDR3 consists of 18 residues. The CDR3: CASSKKKVAGGPSNEQFF. The CDR3, as DNA: TGTGCCAGCAGCAAAAAGAAGGTAGCGGGAGGGCCCTCCAATGAGCAGTTCTTC.

The chain recombines TRBV10-3 with TRBJ2-1; 16 bases match TRBD2. The CDR3 consists of 16 residues. Unmatched junction bases numbered 8, after V lost 6 bases and J lost 9 bases. Germline loops: CDR1 ENHRY, CDR2 SYGVKD. DNA of the CDR3: TGTGCCATCAGCCCCGGGACTAGCGGGGGGGGTGGTGAGCAGTTCTTC. Protein sequence: CAISPGTSGGGGEQFF.

The sample holds a few counts of this clonotype. The rearrangement uses TRBV7-3 and TRBJ2-1; 7 bases line up with TRBD2. Germline CDR1 reads SGHTA; CDR2 reads FQGTGA. This CDR3 comprises 18 residues. With 1 base clipped from V and 3 bases from J, the junction kept 12 bases outside the gene matches. CDR3 amino acids: CASSLSGVGLAVYNEQFF. Here the CDR3 DNA reads TGTGCCAGCAGCTTAAGCGGCGTGGGCCTAGCGGTCTACAATGAGCAGTTCTTC.

The chain combines TRBV29-1 with TRBJ2-1; 11 bases map to TRBD2. The germline CDR1 and CDR2 sequences are SQVTM and ANQGSEA. Trimming removed 2 bases from V and 0 bases from J; junction bases left unmatched: 9. The CDR3 contains 18 residues. CDR3 sequence reads: CSVESASGRLLSYNEQFF. CDR3 nucleotides: TGCAGCGTTGAATCGGCTAGCGGGAGGTTACTCTCCTACAATGAGCAGTTCTTC.

The chain uses TRBV9 and TRBJ2-1; either TRBD1 or TRBD2 may supply D (5 bases each). This CDR3 has 20 amino acids. V lost 0 bases, J lost 0 bases, and 22 bases lay in between. Germline V gives CDR1 SGDLS, CDR2 YYNGEE. Written as DNA, the CDR3 is TGTGCCAGCAGCGTAGAGGGGAAGGTTAGGAAAGGGAGCTCCTACAATGAGCAGTTCTTC. It translates to CASSVEGKVRKGSSYNEQFF.

This clonotype was counted between two and nine times. The V call is TRBV5-1, the J call TRBJ2-3, with TRBD1 matching 9 bases. The junction had 5 bases not matched to a gene; V was cut back by 3 bases and J by 3 bases. Germline-derived CDR1 and CDR2 are SGHRS and YFSETQ. This CDR3 is built from 15 residues. The CDR3 spells CASSYNRGPTDTQYF. The CDR3, as DNA: TGCGCCAGCAGCTACAACAGGGGGCCGACAGATACGCAGTATTTT.

The chain is built from TRBV12-3 or TRBV12-4 and TRBJ2-3; 11 nucleotides match TRBD1. The V gene end was trimmed by 6 bases and the J gene end by 3 bases; junction bases not matched to a gene: 11. The CDR3 consists of 17 residues. The CDR3 coding sequence is TGTGCCAGCAGCCGGAGAGGACAGGGGGCCGTTACAGATACGCAGTATTTT. Its protein is CASSRRGQGAVTDTQYF.

This clonotype was seen a handful of times. The chain combines TRBV9 with TRBJ2-1; D call uncertain. Trimming took 0 bases from V and 4 from J, leaving 11 bases between them. CDR1 and CDR2 (germline): SGDLS, YYNGEE. The length of the CDR3 is 15 residues. This CDR3 reads CASSVEIADYNEQFF. Written as DNA, the CDR3 is TGTGCCAGCAGCGTAGAGATAGCCGATTACAATGAGCAGTTCTTC. The variable domain in full, with the rest retrieved from reference TRBV9 and TRBJ2-1, is DSGVTQTPKHLITATGQRVTLRCSPRSGDLSVYWYQQSLDQGLQFLIQYYNGEERAKGNILERFSAQQFPDLHSELNLSSLELGDSALYFCASSVEIADYNEQFFGPGTRLTVL.